The clone carrying this T cell receptor (beta chain) occurred a few times. Authors' data handling: Reference gene primer amplification gave nucleated cell count estimates. Using immunoSEQ multiplex PCR, the repertoire was profiled, and TCRdb retains in-frame clones only, with some absent. V, J and clone size are those of that table, while D and trimming were read from the DNA. The profile shows 250,000 to 300,000 clones, roughly four fifths of them singletons. Participants were aged 18 to 89 years, lived in around 25 US areas, and enrolled virtually. Exposed volunteers were people who met a COVID-19 case within 2 weeks before study entry. The data were obtained in a study of blood T cell repertoires in COVID-19. Study context: T cells, B-cell-depleted T cells, or PBMCs provided the cDNA or gDNA that served as material.

This CDR3 has 14 residues. The V and J ends lost 3 bases and 7 bases, in that order; junction bases with no gene match: 6. Germline CDR1 reads KGHSH; CDR2 reads LQKENI. The sample consisted of PBMCs or T cells enriched from blood (not recorded which). This rearrangement joins TRBV18 to TRBJ2-1; TRBD1 matches 7 bases. The origin of this receptor is a man aged 35 to 55 who had been exposed to COVID-19. The chain's CDR3 is CASSPGSGQNEQFF. The DNA of the CDR3 is TGTGCCAGCTCACCCGGATCGGGACAGAATGAGCAGTTCTTC.